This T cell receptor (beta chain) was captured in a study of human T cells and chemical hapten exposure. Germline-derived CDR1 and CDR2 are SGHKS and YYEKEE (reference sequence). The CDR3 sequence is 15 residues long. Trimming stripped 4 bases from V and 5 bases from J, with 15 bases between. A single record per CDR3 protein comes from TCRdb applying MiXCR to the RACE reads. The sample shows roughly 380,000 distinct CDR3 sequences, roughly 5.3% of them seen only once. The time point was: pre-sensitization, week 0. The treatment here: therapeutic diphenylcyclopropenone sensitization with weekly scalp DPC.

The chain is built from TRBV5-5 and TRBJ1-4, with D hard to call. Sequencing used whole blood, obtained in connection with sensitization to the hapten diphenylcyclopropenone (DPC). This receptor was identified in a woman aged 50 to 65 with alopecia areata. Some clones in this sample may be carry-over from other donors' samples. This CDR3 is CASSPPPDPNEKLFF. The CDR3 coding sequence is TGTGCCAGCAGCCCCCCCCCGGATCCAAATGAAAAACTGTTTTTT.